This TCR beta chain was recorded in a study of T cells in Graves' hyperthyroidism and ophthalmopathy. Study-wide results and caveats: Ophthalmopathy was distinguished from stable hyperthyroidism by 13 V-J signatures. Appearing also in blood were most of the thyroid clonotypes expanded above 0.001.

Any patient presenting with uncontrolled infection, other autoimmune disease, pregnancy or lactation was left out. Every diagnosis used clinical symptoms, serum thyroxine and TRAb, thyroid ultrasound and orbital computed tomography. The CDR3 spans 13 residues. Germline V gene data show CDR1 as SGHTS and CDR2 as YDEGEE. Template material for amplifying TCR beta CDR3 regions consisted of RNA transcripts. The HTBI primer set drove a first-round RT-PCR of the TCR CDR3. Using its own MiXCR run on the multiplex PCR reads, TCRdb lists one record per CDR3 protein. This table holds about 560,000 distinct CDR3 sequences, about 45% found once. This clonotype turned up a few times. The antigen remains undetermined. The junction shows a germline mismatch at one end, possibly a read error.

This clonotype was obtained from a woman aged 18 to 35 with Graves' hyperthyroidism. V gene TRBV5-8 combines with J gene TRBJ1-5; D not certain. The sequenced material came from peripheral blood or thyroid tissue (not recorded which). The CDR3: CASSQDGYQPQHF. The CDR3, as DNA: TGCGCCAGCAGCCAAGATGGCTATCAGCCCCAGCATTTT.